Listed here are 23 T cell receptor beta chains from one sample, sequenced in a study of patients and donors after allogeneic stem cell transplantation. MiXCR, applied by TCRdb to the RT-PCR reads, yields one record per CDR3 protein. Of tens of thousands of distinct CDR3 sequences in the sample, roughly 29% were seen once. The sample taken for sequencing was blood, either unsorted or a sorted T cell fraction (not recorded which). The receptors shown here come from a human donor who was either an allogeneic HSCT recipient or a stem cell or donor lymphocyte infusion donor (not recorded which). It is not recorded whose cells these are; they may come from a transplant donor.

This clonotype was detected only a few times. This chain links TRBV12-3 or TRBV12-4 with TRBJ2-5, with TRBD1 as a possible D gene (6 bases). The CDR3 covers 15 residues. V was pared by 2 bases and J by 5 bases, with 15 bases between. CDR3 protein: CASSLSAGAGETQYF. CDR3 coding DNA: TGTGCCAGCAGTTTATCGGCAGGGGCCGGGGAGACCCAGTACTTC.

This chain links TRBV29-1 with TRBJ1-1; unclear D gene. CDR3 size: 13 residues. Looked up from germline, CDR1 is SQVTM and CDR2 is ANQGSEA. Trimming left V 4 bases short and J 0 bases short, with 9 bases between. CDR3: CSVASTLNTEAFF. The CDR3 region has the DNA TGCAGCGTTGCGTCTACCTTGAACACTGAAGCTTTCTTT.

Turning to this clonotype: The germline gene is not matched at one end of the junction; a read error may be the cause. The genes are TRBV5-8 and TRBJ2-4, with D unresolved. This CDR3 has 13 residues. Germline CDR1 is SGHTS and CDR2 is YDEGEE. This CDR3 is CASSSDTKNLQYF. DNA for the CDR3: TGTGCCAGCAGCTCGGATACCAAAAACCTTCAGTACTTC. Full variable domain (missing parts from reference TRBV5-8 and TRBJ2-4): EAGVTQSPTHLIKTRGQQATLRCSPISGHTSVYWYQQALGLGLQFLLWYDEGEERNRGNFPPRFSGRQFPNYSSELNVNALELEDSALYLCASSSDTKNLQYFGAGTRLSVL.

This clonotype was counted a few times. The chain combines TRBV5-5 with TRBJ1-4; D might be TRBD1 (5 bases). The V and J ends lost 1 base and 3 bases respectively, with 10 bases between them. CDR3 length: 15 amino acids. Germline CDR1 reads SGHKS; CDR2 reads YYEKEE (reference sequence). CDR3 protein: CASSLTGRPNEKLFF. CDR3 nucleotides: TGTGCCAGCAGCTTGACGGGGCGGCCTAATGAAAAACTGTTTTTT. The whole variable domain, filled in from reference TRBV5-5 and TRBJ1-4, reads DAGVTQSPTHLIKTRGQQVTLRCSPISGHKSVSWYQQVLGQGPQFIFQYYEKEERGRGNFPDRFSARQFPNYSSELNVNALLLGDSALYLCASSLTGRPNEKLFFGSGTQLSVL.

This clonotype has just a few counts. The chain combines TRBV5-4 with TRBJ1-1; D is unclear. Germline V CDR1 and CDR2: SGHNT, YYREEE (reference sequence). With 0 bases removed from V and 4 bases from J, the gap between germline ends came to 10 bases. There are 14 residues in the CDR3. As DNA, the CDR3 is TGTGCCAGCAGCTTGGACCCGAGGGTCACTGAAGCTTTCTTT. It codes for CASSLDPRVTEAFF.

In its sample, this clonotype was seen a few times. This rearrangement joins TRBV7-8 to TRBJ2-1, with TRBD2 matching over 7 bases. This CDR3 contains 15 residues. V shed 1 base and J 7 bases; nucleotides not matched to a gene: 7. The germline V gene has CDR1 SGHVS and CDR2 FQNEAQ. This CDR3 is CASSLEYGTKNEQFF. DNA of the CDR3: TGTGCCAGCAGCTTAGAGTACGGGACTAAGAATGAGCAGTTCTTC.

The rearrangement uses TRBV12-3 or TRBV12-4 and TRBJ1-5, with 9 bases identical to TRBD1. This CDR3 region has 14 residues. The J segment lost 6 bases and the V segment lost 5 bases, leaving 5 bases of the junction unmatched. The DNA for the CDR3 is TGTGCCAGCAGTCTAGGGACAGGGATTCAGCCCCAGCATTTT. Amino acid sequence: CASSLGTGIQPQHF.

This clonotype has a handful of counts. This rearrangement joins TRBV5-1 to TRBJ1-6; D is perhaps TRBD1 (6 bases). In germline, CDR1 is SGHRS, CDR2 YFSETQ. The CDR3 contains 15 residues. V lost 0 bases, J lost 8 bases, and 12 bases lay in between. DNA for the CDR3: TGCGCCAGCAGCTTGGGCCGGGGGCCTGATTCACCCCTCCACTTT. Translated: CASSLGRGPDSPLHF. Supplemented by reference TRBV5-1 and TRBJ1-6, the full variable domain reads KAGVTQTPRYLIKTRGQQVTLSCSPISGHRSVSWYQQTPGQGLQFLFEYFSETQRNKGNFPGRFSGRQFSNSRSEMNVSTLELGDSALYLCASSLGRGPDSPLHFGNGTRLTVT.

This clonotype showed up just a few times. Written as DNA, the CDR3 is TGCAGTGCTAGACAGAGCAATCAGCCCCAGCATTTT. It yields the protein CSARQSNQPQHF. J is TRBJ1-5 and V is TRBV20-1; D uncertain. Germline V gives CDR1 DFQATT, CDR2 SNEGSKA (reference sequence). This CDR3 spans 12 amino acids. The V end was cut by 2 bases, the J end by 1 base, with 3 bases between.

CDR3 sequence reads: CASGDVQETQYF. CDR3 coding DNA: TGTGCCAGCGGGGACGTCCAAGAGACCCAGTACTTC. This sequence joins TRBV6-6 and TRBJ2-5; either TRBD1 or TRBD2 may supply D (5 bases each). The CDR3 has 12 residues. Trimming pared 8 bases from V and 1 base from J, leaving 8 bases between. Germline CDR1 reads MNHNY; CDR2 reads SVGAGI (reference sequence).

This clonotype turned up a few times. The CDR3 here is CAIRSDRDTEAFF. The CDR3 DNA follows: TGTGCCATCAGGTCGGACAGGGACACTGAAGCTTTCTTT. This chain links TRBV10-3 with TRBJ1-1; 8 bases map to TRBD1. Trimming cost V 6 bases and J 3 bases; bases outside gene matches: 3. This CDR3 region has 13 residues. Germline V gives CDR1 ENHRY, CDR2 SYGVKD.

The chain has TRBV12-5 and TRBJ2-5, with no clear D. V was shortened by 1 base and J by 2 bases, with 5 bases between the two germline ends. CDR1 is LGHNT and CDR2 is FRNRAP in the germline V gene. This CDR3 contains 13 residues. The DNA of the CDR3 is TGTGCTAGTGGTTTGGGGTTTCAAGAGACCCAGTACTTC. As protein: CASGLGFQETQYF.

The chain has TRBV6-6 and TRBJ2-7; TRBD1 is a possible D gene (6 bases). The CDR3 loop spans 14 amino acids. Trimming left V 7 bases short and J 0 bases short, with 13 bases between. Germline CDR1 MNHNY, CDR2 SVGAGI (reference sequence). The CDR3 DNA reads TGTGCCAGCACCCAGACAGGTATCTCCTACGAGCAGTACTTC. Translation gives CASTQTGISYEQYF.

This clonotype showed up just a few times. This chain links TRBV19 with TRBJ2-3; 7 nucleotides align to TRBD2. This CDR3 contains 13 residues. V lost 3 bases to trimming and J lost 4 bases; unmatched junction nucleotides: 1. CDR1 LNHDA and CDR2 SQIVND come from the germline V gene (reference sequence). This CDR3 reads CASSMGLSDTQYF. The CDR3 bases are TGTGCCAGTAGTATGGGACTATCAGATACGCAGTATTTT.

This clonotype was observed a handful of times. The rearrangement uses TRBV9 and TRBJ2-2; 10 bases align to TRBD1. CDR3 length: 15 residues. CDR1 is SGDLS, CDR2 YYNGEE, per germline. J lost 3 bases, V lost 4 bases, and 3 bases had no gene match. Here the CDR3 DNA reads TGTGCCAGCAGCTCCGGGACAGGGGACACCGGGGAGCTGTTTTTT. This translates into CASSSGTGDTGELFF.

This clonotype has more than one count but fewer than ten. This chain's CDR3 is CASSGPTALAKNIQYF. As DNA, the CDR3 is TGTGCCAGCAGTGGCCCGACAGCACTAGCCAAAAACATTCAGTACTTC. The V gene is TRBV12-3 or TRBV12-4, the J gene TRBJ2-4; TRBD1 is a possible D gene (5 bases). The germline V and J ends were trimmed by 5 bases and 0 bases, with 14 bases remaining between them. This CDR3 has 16 residues.

This chain links TRBV29-1 with TRBJ2-5; no clear D. The CDR3 runs 12 residues. With 6 bases removed from V and 5 bases from J, the gap between germline ends came to 13 bases. The germline V gene has CDR1 SQVTM and CDR2 ANQGSEA. CDR3 sequence: CSVYQGVETQYF. CDR3 DNA: TGCAGCGTATATCAAGGCGTGGAGACCCAGTACTTC.

The CDR3 nucleotides read TGTGCCAGCAGTATCCGTCCGGACAGCTACGAGCAGTACTTC. This translates into CASSIRPDSYEQYF. The chain combines TRBV14 with TRBJ2-7; a weak D match, TRBD1 (6 bases). Deletions cut 6 bases from V and 3 bases from J, with 15 bases between. The CDR3 extends over 14 amino acids. Germline loops: CDR1 SGHDN, CDR2 FVKESK.

The chain is built from TRBV20-1 and TRBJ2-7; a possible D gene is TRBD1 (6 bases). Germline CDR1 and CDR2: DFQATT and SNEGSKA (reference sequence). V was cut by 5 bases and J by 3 bases, with 14 bases left in between. CDR3 length: 13 residues. In DNA form, the CDR3 reads TGCAGTGCTCTTACAGGGTGGGACTACGAGCAGTACTTC. Encoded protein: CSALTGWDYEQYF.

This clonotype came up once. The J gene is TRBJ1-5, the V gene TRBV20-1, with D maybe TRBD1 (5 bases). CDR3 length: 14 residues. V lost 1 base and J 7 bases, leaving 14 bases between the germline ends. Germline V CDR1 and CDR2: DFQATT, SNEGSKA (reference sequence). CDR3 in DNA: TGCAGTGCTAGAGTGGGGACGAGAAAACAGCCCCAGCATTTT. It encodes CSARVGTRKQPQHF.

The chain uses TRBV30 and TRBJ1-1; maybe TRBD1 (5 bases). V was cut by 3 bases and J by 4 bases, with 9 bases left in between. The CDR3 totals 12 residues. CDR1 is GTSNPN and CDR2 is SVGIG in the germline V gene (reference sequence). The CDR3, as DNA: TGTGCCTGGAGCAAGGGGAGCACTGAAGCTTTCTTT. It specifies CAWSKGSTEAFF.

A few counts support this clonotype. The chain has TRBV12-3 or TRBV12-4 and TRBJ1-2; TRBD1 might be the D (6 bases). The CDR3 is 17 residues long. V was pared by 5 bases and J by 1 base, with 20 bases between. CDR3 in amino acids: CASSPPGAGGINYGYTF. In DNA form, the CDR3 reads TGTGCCAGCAGTCCCCCGGGGGCTGGGGGGATTAACTATGGCTACACCTTC.

CDR3: CASSQDPYQPQHF. Here the CDR3 DNA reads TGCGCCAGCAGCCAGGACCCTTATCAGCCCCAGCATTTT. The chain joins TRBV4-1 to TRBJ1-5; no clear D gene. V shed 3 bases and J shed 5 bases, with 8 bases lying between them. Germline-derived CDR1 and CDR2 are MGHRA and YSYEKL. The CDR3 contains 13 residues.